Below, 23 T cell receptor beta chains from the same sample are listed, as sequenced in a study of CD8 T cells in Susac syndrome. Random hexamers primed reverse transcription of about 0.5 to 1 ug RNA. Each CDR3 protein gets one entry after TCRdb re-called the immunoSEQ multiplex PCR reads with MiXCR. The sample includes about 85,000 distinct CDR3 sequences, around 95% of them seen just once. The sample consisted of CD8+ T cells from PBMCs. These receptors all come from a human donor with Susac syndrome.

The CDR3: CASRQGTGELFF. CDR3 sequence (DNA): TGTGCCAGCAGACAGGGCACCGGGGAGCTGTTTTTT. This sequence joins TRBV3-1 and TRBJ2-2; D may be TRBD1 (6 bases). Trimming took off 6 bases at V and 4 bases at J, with 6 bases between the two ends. CDR3 length: 12 residues. CDR1 LGHDT and CDR2 YNNKEL come from the germline V gene (reference sequence).

This chain joins TRBV12-3 or TRBV12-4 and TRBJ2-1; weak D call: TRBD2 (6 bases). With 6 bases removed from V and 7 bases from J, the gap between germline ends came to 10 bases. This CDR3 is built from 12 residues. The chain's CDR3 is CASRVSGNEQFF. Written as DNA, the CDR3 is TGTGCCAGCAGAGTAAGCGGGAATGAGCAGTTCTTC.

This clonotype has only one observation. This chain connects TRBV29-1 to TRBJ2-1; D may be TRBD1 or TRBD2 (6 bases each). V was trimmed by 6 bases and J by 13 bases, leaving 19 bases between them. The CDR3 spans 12 residues. Germline V gives CDR1 SQVTM, CDR2 ANQGSEA. The CDR3 spells CSVELGGTDQFF. CDR3 sequence (DNA): TGCAGCGTCGAACTAGGGGGGACGGATCAGTTCTTC.

This clonotype appeared once. The chain joins TRBV20-1 to TRBJ2-7, with TRBD1 matching over 7 bases. V trimming: 4 bases; J trimming: 2 bases; junction bases outside the gene matches: 2. CDR3 size: 12 residues. Germline CDR1 DFQATT, CDR2 SNEGSKA (reference sequence). The CDR3 here is CSANQGAYEQYF. In nucleotides, the CDR3 is TGCAGTGCTAACCAGGGGGCCTACGAGCAGTACTTC.

V usage is TRBV13 and J usage is TRBJ2-7; the D gene could be TRBD1 or TRBD2 (5 bases each). CDR1 is PRHDT and CDR2 is FYEKMQ in the germline V gene (reference sequence). Deletions cut 4 bases from V and 4 bases from J, with 11 bases between. The CDR3 consists of 13 residues. The CDR3 loop reads CASSSGTAYEQYF. CDR3 nucleotides: TGTGCCAGCAGCTCCGGGACCGCTTACGAGCAGTACTTC.

This clonotype came up a few times. V gene TRBV12-3 or TRBV12-4 combines with J gene TRBJ1-5; D uncertain. Trimming cost V 1 base and J 1 base, with 8 bases left between them. CDR3 length equals 15 residues. The CDR3: CASSLEGGSNQPQHF. CDR3 nucleotides: TGTGCCAGCAGTTTAGAGGGAGGAAGCAATCAGCCCCAGCATTTT.

This clonotype was detected only once. The J gene is TRBJ2-3, the V gene TRBV7-9, with D possibly being TRBD2 (6 bases). In germline, CDR1 is SEHNR, CDR2 FQNEAQ (reference sequence). V lost 1 base to trimming and J lost 1 base, with 18 bases between them. The CDR3 sequence is 18 residues long. CDR3 loop: CASSLGGKTSLGTDTQYF. The CDR3 DNA reads as TGTGCCAGCAGCTTAGGCGGGAAAACTTCGCTCGGCACAGATACGCAGTATTTT.

This chain joins TRBV5-1 and TRBJ2-7; D uncertain. Germline V gene data show CDR1 as SGHRS and CDR2 as YFSETQ. This CDR3 has 15 amino acids. V shed 3 bases and J shed 2 bases, with 15 bases lying between them. CDR3 region: CASSSDGGRTYEQYF. The CDR3 DNA is TGCGCCAGCAGCTCGGATGGCGGAAGAACCTACGAGCAGTACTTC. The complete variable domain, with remaining parts taken from reference TRBV5-1 and TRBJ2-7, reads KAGVTQTPRYLIKTRGQQVTLSCSPISGHRSVSWYQQTPGQGLQFLFEYFSETQRNKGNFPGRFSGRQFSNSRSEMNVSTLELGDSALYLCASSSDGGRTYEQYFGPGTRLTVT.

This chain connects TRBV29-1 to TRBJ2-2, with unresolved D. The CDR3 consists of 12 residues. V lost 3 bases and J 0 bases, leaving 2 bases between the germline ends. Germline CDR1 is SQVTM and CDR2 is ANQGSEA. Here the CDR3 reads CSVDPNTGELFF. The DNA for the CDR3 is TGCAGCGTTGACCCGAACACCGGGGAGCTGTTTTTT.

V and J are TRBV7-9 and TRBJ2-1; D gene ambiguous. From germline, CDR1 is SEHNR and CDR2 FQNEAQ (reference sequence). Trimming pared 4 bases from V and 0 bases from J, leaving 4 bases between. This CDR3 comprises 13 residues. As DNA, the CDR3 is TGTGCCAGCAGCTCTCCCTCCTACAATGAGCAGTTCTTC. This gives the protein CASSSPSYNEQFF.

The V gene is TRBV28, the J gene TRBJ2-7, with D possibly matching TRBD1 (6 bases). This CDR3 is 15 amino acids long. Germline V gene sequence: CDR1 MDHEN, CDR2 SYDVKM. The V gene lost 5 bases and the J gene lost 0 bases, with 14 bases spanning the gap. The CDR3 DNA follows: TGTGCCAGCAGTGCTACAGGGATGAGCTCCTACGAGCAGTACTTC. Amino acid sequence: CASSATGMSSYEQYF.

This chain uses TRBV13 with TRBJ2-2, with TRBD1 identical over 7 bases. Germline V gene sequence: CDR1 PRHDT, CDR2 FYEKMQ (reference sequence). CDR3 length equals 14 residues. The junction had 2 bases not matched to a gene; V was cut back by 3 bases and J by 4 bases. CDR3 sequence (DNA): TGTGCCAGCAGCTTCCCAGGGGGCACCGGGGAGCTGTTTTTT. It codes for CASSFPGGTGELFF.

The gene calls are TRBV5-5 and TRBJ2-3; D is uncertain. Looked up from germline, CDR1 is SGHKS and CDR2 is YYEKEE (reference sequence). This CDR3 region has 14 residues. The V end was cut by 3 bases, the J end by 2 bases, with 10 bases between. The CDR3: CASSSVINTDTQYF. CDR3 nucleotide sequence: TGTGCCAGCAGCTCCGTAATTAACACAGATACGCAGTATTTT. Combining the CDR3 with reference TRBV5-5 and TRBJ2-3 gives the whole variable domain DAGVTQSPTHLIKTRGQQVTLRCSPISGHKSVSWYQQVLGQGPQFIFQYYEKEERGRGNFPDRFSARQFPNYSSELNVNALLLGDSALYLCASSSVINTDTQYFGPGTRLTVL.

This rearrangement joins TRBV7-9 to TRBJ2-5; 8 bases agree with TRBD1. The CDR3 length is 13 residues. In germline, CDR1 is SEHNR, CDR2 FQNEAQ (reference sequence). V lost 7 bases, J lost 5 bases, and 6 bases stayed unmatched. In DNA, the CDR3 is TGTGCCAGCACACAGGGGGATGGGGAGACCCAGTACTTC. This codes for CASTQGDGETQYF.

The chain recombines TRBV5-1 with TRBJ2-7, with D tentatively TRBD1 (6 bases). V lost 0 bases to trimming and J lost 2 bases, with 15 bases between them. CDR1 and CDR2 from the germline V gene are SGHRS and YFSETQ. The CDR3 is made up of 16 amino acids. The CDR3 DNA reads as TGCGCCAGCAGCTTGGACCCTCAGGGGAGTACCTACGAGCAGTACTTC. It specifies CASSLDPQGSTYEQYF. The full variable domain, rest sourced from reference TRBV5-1 and TRBJ2-7, is KAGVTQTPRYLIKTRGQQVTLSCSPISGHRSVSWYQQTPGQGLQFLFEYFSETQRNKGNFPGRFSGRQFSNSRSEMNVSTLELGDSALYLCASSLDPQGSTYEQYFGPGTRLTVT.

V is TRBV3-1 and J is TRBJ2-1, with a tentative D call TRBD2 (7 bases). The CDR3 runs to 15 residues. V was clipped by 4 bases and J by 5 bases, with 15 bases between them. Germline V CDR1 and CDR2: LGHDT, YNNKEL (reference sequence). CDR3 in amino acids: CASSPYGGPDNEQFF. CDR3 in DNA: TGTGCCAGCAGCCCATACGGGGGGCCGGACAATGAGCAGTTCTTC.

V usage is TRBV12-3 or TRBV12-4 and J usage is TRBJ2-3; 7 bases fit TRBD2. This CDR3 has 17 amino acids. V lost 0 bases to trimming and J lost 2 bases; unmatched junction nucleotides: 8. CDR3 nucleotide sequence: TGTGCCAGCAGTTTAGCGTCCCTAGCGGCTGCCACAGATACGCAGTATTTT. As protein: CASSLASLAAATDTQYF.

The chain employs TRBV25-1 and TRBJ1-2; a possible D gene is TRBD1 (5 bases). Germline V CDR1 and CDR2: MGHDK, SYGVNS. V shed 2 bases and J shed 3 bases, with 25 bases lying between them. The CDR3 contains 19 residues. The CDR3 region has the DNA TGTGCCAGCAGTGAACTTCAGGAGAGGGGCGGGTCCCTTGACTATGGCTACACCTTC. Protein product: CASSELQERGGSLDYGYTF.

The J gene is TRBJ2-2, the V gene TRBV7-9, with D possibly being TRBD2 (6 bases). This CDR3 is built from 14 residues. The ends were cut back, 3 bases at V and 7 bases at J, with 12 bases in the middle. CDR1 and CDR2 from the germline V gene are SEHNR and FQNEAQ (reference sequence). CDR3 bases: TGTGCCAGCAGCTTGGGGGACTGGAGCGGGGAGCTGTTTTTT. Its protein product is CASSLGDWSGELFF. The entire variable domain, with the rest obtained from reference TRBV7-9 and TRBJ2-2, is as follows: DTGVSQNPRHKITKRGQNVTFRCDPISEHNRLYWYRQTLGQGPEFLTYFQNEAQLEKSRLLSDRFSAERPKGSFSTLEIQRTEQGDSAMYLCASSLGDWSGELFFGEGSRLTVL.

This clonotype showed up just a few times. The rearrangement uses TRBV6-5 and TRBJ2-1, with 8 bases matching TRBD2. This CDR3 region has 12 residues. Germline V gives CDR1 MNHEY, CDR2 SVGAGI. Unmatched junction bases numbered 4, after V lost 5 bases and J lost 10 bases. CDR3 bases: TGTGCCAGCAGTCCGGGAGGGGGAGAGCAGTTCTTC. Its translation is CASSPGGGEQFF.

The gene calls are TRBV28 and TRBJ2-5; D call uncertain. V lost 5 bases and J 1 base, leaving 5 bases between the germline ends. The CDR3 is 12 residues long. Per germline, CDR1 MDHEN and CDR2 SYDVKM. The CDR3 sequence is CASSQTQETQYF. Written as DNA, the CDR3 is TGTGCCAGCAGTCAGACCCAAGAGACCCAGTACTTC. The complete variable domain, with remaining parts taken from reference TRBV28 and TRBJ2-5, reads DVKVTQSSRYLVKRTGEKVFLECVQDMDHENMFWYRQDPGLGLRLIYFSYDVKMKEKGDIPEGYSVSREKKERFSLILESASTNQTSMYLCASSQTQETQYFGPGTRLLVL.

V usage is TRBV6-5 and J usage is TRBJ1-5; D unresolved. V was pared by 2 bases and J by 5 bases, with 7 bases between. This CDR3 is 13 amino acids long. Germline V lookup: CDR1 MNHEY, CDR2 SVGAGI. CDR3 loop: CASSYGPDQPQHF. Here the CDR3 DNA reads TGTGCCAGCAGTTACGGCCCAGATCAGCCCCAGCATTTT.

The chain recombines TRBV20-1 with TRBJ2-3, with D maybe TRBD1 (6 bases). This CDR3 region has 14 residues. Trimming shortened V by 4 bases and J by 2 bases, and 13 bases separated the two germline ends. CDR1 DFQATT and CDR2 SNEGSKA come from the germline V gene (reference sequence). The DNA of the CDR3 is TGCAGTGCTACTGAGACAGGAATCACAGATACGCAGTATTTT. This gives the protein CSATETGITDTQYF.